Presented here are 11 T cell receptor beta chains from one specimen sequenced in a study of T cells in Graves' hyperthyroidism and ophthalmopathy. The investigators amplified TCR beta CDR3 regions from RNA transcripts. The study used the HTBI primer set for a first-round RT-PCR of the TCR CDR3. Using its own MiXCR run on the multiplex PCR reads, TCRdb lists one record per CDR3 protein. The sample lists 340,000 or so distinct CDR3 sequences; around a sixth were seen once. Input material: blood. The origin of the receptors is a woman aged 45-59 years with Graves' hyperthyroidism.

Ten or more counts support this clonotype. The CDR3 region has the DNA TGTGCCAGCAGCCCCAAACGGGACAGGGCCCTCAATGAGCAGTTCTTC. Residues: CASSPKRDRALNEQFF. V is TRBV27 and J is TRBJ2-1, with 9 bases identical to TRBD1. The germline V gene encodes CDR1 MNHEY and CDR2 SMNVEV (reference sequence). Unmatched junction bases numbered 12, after V lost 6 bases and J lost 6 bases. The CDR3 is made up of 16 amino acids.

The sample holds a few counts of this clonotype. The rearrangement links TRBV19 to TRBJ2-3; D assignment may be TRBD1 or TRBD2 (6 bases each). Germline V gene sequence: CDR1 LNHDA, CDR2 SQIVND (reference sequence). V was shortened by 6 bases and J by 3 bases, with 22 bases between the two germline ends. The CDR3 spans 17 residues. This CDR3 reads CASSLLGGRRETDTQYF. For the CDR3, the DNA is TGTGCCAGTAGCCTCTTAGGGGGGCGCAGGGAGACAGATACGCAGTATTTT.

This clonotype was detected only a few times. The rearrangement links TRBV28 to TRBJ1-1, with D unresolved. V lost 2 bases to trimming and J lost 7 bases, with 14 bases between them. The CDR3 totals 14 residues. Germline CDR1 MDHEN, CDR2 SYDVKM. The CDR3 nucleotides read TGTGCCAGCAGTTTAGATTGGGGATCTGGTGAAGCTTTCTTT. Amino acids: CASSLDWGSGEAFF.

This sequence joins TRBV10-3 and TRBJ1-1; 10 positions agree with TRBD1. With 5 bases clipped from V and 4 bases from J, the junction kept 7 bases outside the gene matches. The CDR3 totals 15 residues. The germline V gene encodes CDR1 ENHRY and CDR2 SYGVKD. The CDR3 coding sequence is TGTGCCATCAGTCCCGGGACAGGGGATCTCACTGAAGCTTTCTTT. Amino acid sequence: CAISPGTGDLTEAFF.

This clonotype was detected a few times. The CDR3 loop reads CASKAVRLAGTYEQYF. The CDR3 region has the DNA TGTGCCAGCAAGGCCGTAAGGCTAGCGGGGACCTACGAGCAGTACTTC. The chain links TRBV6-1 to TRBJ2-7; TRBD2 agrees at 9 bases. The CDR3 extends over 16 amino acids. V shed 7 bases, J shed 2 bases, and the junction held 12 bases outside the gene matches. Germline CDR1 and CDR2: MNHNS and SASEGT.

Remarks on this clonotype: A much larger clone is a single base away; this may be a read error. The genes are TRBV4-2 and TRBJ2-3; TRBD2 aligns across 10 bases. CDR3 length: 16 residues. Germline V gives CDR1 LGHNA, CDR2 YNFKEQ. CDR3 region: CASNQGSGGATDTQYF. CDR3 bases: TGTGCCAGCAACCAAGGGAGCGGGGGGGCAACAGATACGCAGTATTTT.

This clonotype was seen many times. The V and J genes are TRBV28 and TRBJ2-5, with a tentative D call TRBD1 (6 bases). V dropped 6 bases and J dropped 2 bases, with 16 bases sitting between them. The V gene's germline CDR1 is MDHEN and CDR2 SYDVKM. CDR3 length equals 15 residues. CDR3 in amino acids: CASRGSGQTQETQYF. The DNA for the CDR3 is TGTGCCAGCAGGGGTTCGGGACAAACACAAGAGACCCAGTACTTC.

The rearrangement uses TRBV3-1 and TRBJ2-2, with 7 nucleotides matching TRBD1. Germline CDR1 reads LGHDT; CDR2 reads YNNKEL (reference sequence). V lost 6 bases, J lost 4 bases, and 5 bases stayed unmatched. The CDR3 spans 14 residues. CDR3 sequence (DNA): TGTGCCAGCAGTCGAGGGGGCCTCACCGGGGAGCTGTTTTTT. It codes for CASSRGGLTGELFF.

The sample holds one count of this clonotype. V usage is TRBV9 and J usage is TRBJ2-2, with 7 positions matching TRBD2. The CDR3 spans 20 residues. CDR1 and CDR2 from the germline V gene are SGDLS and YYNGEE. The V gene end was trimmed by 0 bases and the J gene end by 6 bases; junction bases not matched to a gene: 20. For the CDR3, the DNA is TGTGCCAGCAGCGTAGACATATCCGGGACTACCTATTTGGGGTCCGGGGAGCTGTTTTTT. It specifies CASSVDISGTTYLGSGELFF.

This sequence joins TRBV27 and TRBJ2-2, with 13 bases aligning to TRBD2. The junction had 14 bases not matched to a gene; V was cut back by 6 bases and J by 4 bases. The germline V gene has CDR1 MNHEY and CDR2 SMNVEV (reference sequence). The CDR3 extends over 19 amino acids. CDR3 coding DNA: TGTGCCAGCAGACTACTCGGACTAGCGGGGGAAGGTGGCACCGGGGAGCTGTTTTTT. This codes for CASRLLGLAGEGGTGELFF.

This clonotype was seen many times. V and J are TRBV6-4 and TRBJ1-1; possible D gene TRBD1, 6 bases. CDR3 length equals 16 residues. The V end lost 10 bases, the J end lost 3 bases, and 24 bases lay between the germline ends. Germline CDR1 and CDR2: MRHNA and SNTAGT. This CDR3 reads CATLPRPGALDTEAFF. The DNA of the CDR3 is TGTGCCACCCTCCCCCGGCCGGGGGCGTTGGACACTGAAGCTTTCTTT.